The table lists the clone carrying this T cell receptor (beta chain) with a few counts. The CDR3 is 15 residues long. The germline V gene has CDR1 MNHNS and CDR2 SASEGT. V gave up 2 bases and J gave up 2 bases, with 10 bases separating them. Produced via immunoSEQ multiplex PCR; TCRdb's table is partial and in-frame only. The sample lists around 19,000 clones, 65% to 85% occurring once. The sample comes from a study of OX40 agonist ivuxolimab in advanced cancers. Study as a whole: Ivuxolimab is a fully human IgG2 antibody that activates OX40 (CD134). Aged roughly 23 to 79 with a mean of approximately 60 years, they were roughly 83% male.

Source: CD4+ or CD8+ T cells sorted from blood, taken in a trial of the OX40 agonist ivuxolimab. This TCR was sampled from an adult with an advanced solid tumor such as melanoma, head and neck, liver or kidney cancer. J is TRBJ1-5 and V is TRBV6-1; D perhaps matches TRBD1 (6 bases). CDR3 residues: CASSESGAGNQPQHF. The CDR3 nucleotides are TGTGCCAGCAGTGAATCAGGGGCTGGCAATCAGCCCCAGCATTTT.